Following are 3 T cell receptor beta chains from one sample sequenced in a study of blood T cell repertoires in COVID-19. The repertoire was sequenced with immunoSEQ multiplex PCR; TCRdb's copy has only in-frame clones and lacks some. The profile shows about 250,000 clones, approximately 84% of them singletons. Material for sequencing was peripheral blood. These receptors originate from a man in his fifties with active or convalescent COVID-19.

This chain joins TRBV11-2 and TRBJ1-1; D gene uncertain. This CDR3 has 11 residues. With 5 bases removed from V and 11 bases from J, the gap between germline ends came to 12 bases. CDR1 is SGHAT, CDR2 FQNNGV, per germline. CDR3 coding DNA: TGTGCCAGCAGCACTGCGATTCGCGCTTTCTTT. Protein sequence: CASSTAIRAFF.

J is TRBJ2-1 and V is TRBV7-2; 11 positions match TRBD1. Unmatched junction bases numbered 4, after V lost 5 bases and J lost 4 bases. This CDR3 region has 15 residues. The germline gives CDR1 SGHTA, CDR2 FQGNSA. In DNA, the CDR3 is TGTGCCAGCAGCAAGGACAGGGGGCTGTACAATGAGCAGTTCTTC. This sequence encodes CASSKDRGLYNEQFF. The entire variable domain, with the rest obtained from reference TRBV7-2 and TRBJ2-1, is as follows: GAGVSQSPSNKVTEKGKDVELRCDPISGHTALYWYRQSLGQGLEFLIYFQGNSAPDKSGLPSDRFSAERTGGSVSTLTIQRTQQEDSAVYLCASSKDRGLYNEQFFGPGTRLTVL.

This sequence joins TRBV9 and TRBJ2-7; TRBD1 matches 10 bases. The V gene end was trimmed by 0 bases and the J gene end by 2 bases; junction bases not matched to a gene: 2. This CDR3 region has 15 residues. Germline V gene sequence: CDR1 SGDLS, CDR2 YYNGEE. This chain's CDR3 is CASSVGTGGPYEQYF. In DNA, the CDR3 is TGTGCCAGCAGCGTAGGGACAGGGGGACCCTACGAGCAGTACTTC.